The 19 T cell receptor beta chains presented below share a single source sample, sequenced in a study of T-cell memory formation after mild COVID-19. MiXCR, applied by TCRdb to the 5' RACE reads, yields one record per CDR3 protein. The sample consists of under 300,000 distinct CDR3 sequences, 18% of them appearing once. The sample was PBMCs or a T cell subset sorted from them (not recorded which). The receptors come from a man aged 18 to 35 who had mild COVID-19 (a few samples of this study predate the infection). Cell type and time point are not known.

The chain recombines TRBV20-1 with TRBJ1-5; the D gene is possibly TRBD1 (5 bases). The CDR3 covers 14 residues. V gave up 5 bases and J gave up 5 bases, with 16 bases separating them. Per germline, CDR1 DFQATT and CDR2 SNEGSKA (reference sequence). The CDR3 loop reads CSAATAAGHQPQHF. The CDR3 DNA reads as TGCAGTGCTGCGACAGCGGCCGGCCATCAGCCCCAGCATTTT.

In its sample, this clonotype was seen a few times. This chain joins TRBV12-3 or TRBV12-4 and TRBJ2-3, with D perhaps TRBD2 (6 bases). Trimming left V 11 bases short and J 2 bases short, with 11 bases between. This CDR3 is 12 amino acids long. CDR3 loop: CAAGQTTDTQYF. The CDR3 DNA follows: TGTGCCGCGGGGCAGACCACAGATACGCAGTATTTT.

This clonotype was counted between two and nine times. CDR3 bases: TGTGCCAGCAGTTTAGTGTCCGGGGGTTCCACCGGGGAGCTGTTTTTT. Translation: CASSLVSGGSTGELFF. The gene calls are TRBV12-3 or TRBV12-4 and TRBJ2-2; possible D gene TRBD2, 6 bases. The V end lost 1 base, the J end lost 4 bases, and 13 bases lay between the germline ends. This CDR3 is built from 16 residues.

The rearrangement uses TRBV20-1 and TRBJ2-3; D may be TRBD2 (7 bases). The CDR3 has 15 residues. V lost 2 bases, J lost 3 bases, and 15 bases lay in between. Germline CDR1 reads DFQATT; CDR2 reads SNEGSKA (reference sequence). CDR3 nucleotides: TGCAGTGCTAGAAACCTGGCGGGGGCTACAGATACGCAGTATTTT. It yields the protein CSARNLAGATDTQYF.

The V call is TRBV12-3 or TRBV12-4, the J call TRBJ2-1; D is uncertain. With 2 bases removed from V and 7 bases from J, the gap between germline ends came to 12 bases. The CDR3 runs 14 residues. DNA of the CDR3: TGTGCCAGCAGTTTAAGGACGGAGATAAATGAGCAGTTCTTC. The encoded protein is CASSLRTEINEQFF.

The chain links TRBV4-3 to TRBJ2-1, with TRBD1 identical over 9 bases. After removal of 3 bases from V and 3 bases from J, the junction contained 9 bases not matched to a gene. Per germline, CDR1 LGHNA and CDR2 YSLEER. The length of the CDR3 is 17 residues. CDR3: CASSHVDRGPYYNEQFF. CDR3 nucleotide sequence: TGCGCCAGCAGCCACGTGGACAGGGGACCCTACTACAATGAGCAGTTCTTC.

DNA for the CDR3: TGTGCCATCACCCTGGGACCAGCCGACCCTATGAACACTGAAGCTTTCTTT. Residues: CAITLGPADPMNTEAFF. The genes are TRBV10-3 and TRBJ1-1; D is perhaps TRBD1 (5 bases). The CDR3 runs to 17 residues. CDR1 is ENHRY and CDR2 is SYGVKD in the germline V gene. Trimming left V 7 bases short and J 0 bases short, with 21 bases between.

The chain employs TRBV6-2 or TRBV6-3 and TRBJ2-6, with D perhaps matching TRBD1 or TRBD2 (5 bases each). With 5 bases removed from V and 0 bases from J, the gap between germline ends came to 11 bases. The germline V gene encodes CDR1 MNHEY and CDR2 SVGEGT. The CDR3 totals 16 residues. CDR3 DNA: TGTGCCAGCAGTGGGACGGAGAGCTCTGGGGCCAACGTCCTGACTTTC. This encodes CASSGTESSGANVLTF.

This clonotype was picked up many times. This chain uses TRBV20-1 with TRBJ2-7; TRBD2 might be the D (5 bases). This CDR3 has 14 residues. Germline V gives CDR1 DFQATT, CDR2 SNEGSKA (reference sequence). The V gene lost 3 bases and the J gene lost 2 bases, with 14 bases spanning the gap. The CDR3 DNA is TGCAGTGCTAGTCTCCCGGGGTCTACCTACGAGCAGTACTTC. Amino acids: CSASLPGSTYEQYF.

This clonotype was recorded many times. The chain combines TRBV7-9 with TRBJ2-5; tentative D call: TRBD1 (6 bases). Per the germline V gene, CDR1 is SEHNR and CDR2 is FQNEAQ (reference sequence). CDR3 length: 14 residues. Trimming removed 2 bases at V and 5 bases at J, with 12 bases between. CDR3 coding DNA: TGTGCCAGCAGCTTATCGCCCAGGGGTGAGACCCAGTACTTC. Translating gives CASSLSPRGETQYF.

This chain joins TRBV6-6 and TRBJ2-7; D might be TRBD1 (5 bases). The CDR3 spans 15 residues. The germline V and J ends were trimmed by 7 bases and 0 bases, with 16 bases remaining between them. Germline V lookup: CDR1 MNHNY, CDR2 SVGAGI (reference sequence). As DNA, the CDR3 is TGTGCCAGCACCTCGGACATGTCGAGCTCCTACGAGCAGTACTTC. Its translation: CASTSDMSSSYEQYF.

The chain couples TRBV12-3 or TRBV12-4 to TRBJ1-5; 8 bases line up with TRBD1. The junction had 4 bases not matched to a gene; V was cut back by 8 bases and J by 4 bases. The CDR3 runs 13 residues. As DNA, the CDR3 is TGTGCCAGCGGCGACAGGGGTAATCAGCCCCAGCATTTT. This gives the protein CASGDRGNQPQHF.

This clonotype has more than one count but fewer than ten. The chain is built from TRBV4-3 and TRBJ2-3; TRBD1 matches 10 bases. J was trimmed by 3 bases and V by 4 bases; bases with no gene match: 4. Per germline, CDR1 LGHNA and CDR2 YSLEER. The CDR3 loop spans 15 amino acids. CDR3: CASSLSGQGTDTQYF. In DNA, the CDR3 is TGCGCCAGCAGCCTCTCGGGACAGGGGACAGATACGCAGTATTTT.

The genes are TRBV7-2 and TRBJ1-1; 7 nucleotides agree with TRBD1. The CDR3 is made up of 18 amino acids. The V segment lost 1 base and the J segment 6 bases; nucleotides outside the gene matches: 17. Germline V gives CDR1 SGHTA, CDR2 FQGNSA. The DNA of the CDR3 is TGTGCCAGCAGCTTAGTTGGTAGGGGGCGTTCTTCCGTCGCTGAAGCTTTCTTT. Amino acids: CASSLVGRGRSSVAEAFF. The variable domain in full, completed from reference TRBV7-2 and TRBJ1-1, reads GAGVSQSPSNKVTEKGKDVELRCDPISGHTALYWYRQSLGQGLEFLIYFQGNSAPDKSGLPSDRFSAERTGGSVSTLTIQRTQQEDSAVYLCASSLVGRGRSSVAEAFFGQGTRLTVV.

V gene TRBV5-6 combines with J gene TRBJ2-1; a weak D match, TRBD2 (7 bases). The germline gives CDR1 SGHDT, CDR2 YYEEEE. The CDR3 has 19 residues. With 0 bases removed from V and 0 bases from J, the gap between germline ends came to 19 bases. CDR3 nucleotides: TGTGCCAGCAGCTTGGCGGGGGGCCTCTTTACTAGCTCCTACAATGAGCAGTTCTTC. Protein: CASSLAGGLFTSSYNEQFF.

The chain uses TRBV7-6 and TRBJ2-7; the D gene could be TRBD1 or TRBD2 (6 bases each). The CDR3 is made up of 16 amino acids. Trimming took 5 bases from V and 1 from J, leaving 18 bases between them. In germline, CDR1 is SGHVS, CDR2 FNYEAQ. The CDR3 nucleotides read TGTGCCAGCAGCCCAGGGGCCGCGGGGCTTTCCTACGAGCAGTACTTC. Residues: CASSPGAAGLSYEQYF. Full variable domain (rest looked up from reference TRBV7-6 and TRBJ2-7): GAGVSQSPRYKVTKRGQDVALRCDPISGHVSLYWYRQALGQGPEFLTYFNYEAQQDKSGLPNDRFSAERPEGSISTLTIQRTEQRDSAMYRCASSPGAAGLSYEQYFGPGTRLTVT.

This clonotype came up many times. At one of its ends the junction is not consistent with the germline gene, which may arise from a read error. V is TRBV20-1 and J is TRBJ2-7; 8 nucleotides align to TRBD2. The germline CDR1 and CDR2 sequences are DFQATT and SNEGSKA (reference sequence). This CDR3 comprises 13 residues. The CDR3 protein is CSASRGGWSEQYF. CDR3 nucleotides: TGCAGCGCTAGCCGCGGGGGGTGGAGCGAGCAGTACTTC.

CDR3 protein: CAWSFNRFDEQYF. The CDR3 DNA follows: TGTGCCTGGAGTTTTAACAGGTTTGACGAGCAGTACTTC. This chain connects TRBV30 to TRBJ2-7, with D possibly matching TRBD1 (5 bases). Between the trimmed V and J ends, which lost 2 bases and 5 bases, there was a span of 13 bases. Germline V gene lookup returns CDR1 GTSNPN and CDR2 SVGIG (reference sequence). This CDR3 region has 13 residues. Looking up the rest from reference TRBV30 and TRBJ2-7 gives the full variable domain: SQTIHQWPATLVQPVGSPLSLECTVEGTSNPNLYWYRQAAGRGLQLLFYSVGIGQISSEVPQNLSASRPQDRQFILSSKKLLLSDSGFYLCAWSFNRFDEQYFGPGTRLTVT.

This clonotype was seen many times. This chain links TRBV5-1 with TRBJ2-3, with no clear D. Germline V gene sequence: CDR1 SGHRS, CDR2 YFSETQ. Trimming left V 2 bases short and J 5 bases short, with 6 bases between. The CDR3 covers 12 residues. The CDR3 DNA reads TGCGCCAGCAGCTTTACGGGAGATACGCAGTATTTT. Its protein is CASSFTGDTQYF.